This is a list of T cell receptor beta chains from one sample in a study of cytotoxic CD8 clonotypes in ibrutinib-treated CLL. This table comes from immunoSEQ multiplex PCR, and its TCRdb copy is limited to in-frame clones, with some not included. This table has some 15,000 clones, about 70% appearing once. The sample consisted of PBMCs, taken before ibrutinib treatment. The origin of the receptors is a human donor with chronic lymphocytic leukemia. CDR3s include the opening cysteine and the closing phenylalanine or tryptophan. Fields, in order: D gene, clone size, J gene, V gene, CDR3 DNA, CDR3 protein. A D gene is named only where the DNA matches it firmly. Expanded clones are given a class, and other clones once, few, many or no size at all.

D gene: TRBD2; clone size: -; J gene: TRBJ2-1; V gene: TRBV19; CDR3 DNA: TGTGCCAGTAGTAAGGGACTAGCGGGCAATGAGCAGTTCTTC; CDR3 protein: CASSKGLAGNEQFF
D gene: -; clone size: -; J gene: TRBJ2-2; V gene: TRBV5-1; CDR3 DNA: TGCGCCAGCAGCGCGGTCTCTACCTCGAACACCGGGGAGCTGTTTTTT; CDR3 protein: CASSAVSTSNTGELFF
D gene: -; clone size: -; J gene: TRBJ2-5; V gene: TRBV28; CDR3 DNA: TGTGCCAGCAATTTCGGACAGCAAGAGACCCAGTACTTC; CDR3 protein: CASNFGQQETQYF
D gene: TRBD2; clone size: -; J gene: TRBJ2-5; V gene: TRBV7-2; CDR3 DNA: TGTGCCAGCAGCTGGGTAGCGGGGGCCTGGGAGACCCAGTACTTC; CDR3 protein: CASSWVAGAWETQYF
D gene: TRBD1; clone size: -; J gene: TRBJ2-1; V gene: TRBV7-2; CDR3 DNA: TGTGCCAGCAGCTCAATTGGACAGGGGAGCTCCTACAATGAGCAGTTCTTC; CDR3 protein: CASSSIGQGSSYNEQFF
D gene: -; clone size: -; J gene: TRBJ2-7; V gene: TRBV13; CDR3 DNA: TGTGCCAGCAGCCAAGACATATCCTACGAGCAGTACTTC; CDR3 protein: CASSQDISYEQYF
D gene: TRBD1; clone size: -; J gene: TRBJ2-7; V gene: TRBV6-6; CDR3 DNA: TGTGCCAGCAGTTACTTCAGGGACAGCAACGAGCAGTACTTC; CDR3 protein: CASSYFRDSNEQYF
D gene: -; clone size: once; J gene: TRBJ1-1; V gene: TRBV28; CDR3 DNA: TGTGCCAGCAGTCCACCGACAGGCATGAACACTGAAGCTTTCTTT; CDR3 protein: CASSPPTGMNTEAFF
D gene: TRBD1; clone size: -; J gene: TRBJ2-5; V gene: TRBV23-1; CDR3 DNA: TGCGCCAGCAACTTCATTCTGCGGACAGGAGAGACCCAGTACTTC; CDR3 protein: CASNFILRTGETQYF
D gene: TRBD1; clone size: -; J gene: TRBJ2-5; V gene: TRBV4-1; CDR3 DNA: TGCGCCAGCAGCCGTCTACACGGGGACAGGGGCTTGCAAGAGACCCAGTACTTC; CDR3 protein: CASSRLHGDRGLQETQYF
D gene: -; clone size: few; J gene: TRBJ2-3; V gene: TRBV4-3; CDR3 DNA: TGCGCCAGCAGCCAAGCGTCTTCGCCTCCCCAAGGAGATACGCAGTATTTT; CDR3 protein: CASSQASSPPQGDTQYF
D gene: -; clone size: -; J gene: TRBJ1-3; V gene: TRBV18; CDR3 DNA: TGTGCCAGCTCACCTATGCCCGGGGATTCCGGAAACACCATATATTTT; CDR3 protein: CASSPMPGDSGNTIYF
D gene: -; clone size: -; J gene: TRBJ2-5; V gene: TRBV6-5; CDR3 DNA: TGTGCCAGCAGGGTCCGAGAGACCCAGTACTTC; CDR3 protein: CASRVRETQYF
D gene: -; clone size: -; J gene: TRBJ1-6; V gene: TRBV6-5; CDR3 DNA: TGTGCCCGGACCCCTGGGGGCCTCTATAATTCACCCCTCCACTTT; CDR3 protein: CARTPGGLYNSPLHF
D gene: -; clone size: -; J gene: TRBJ1-1; V gene: TRBV7-9; CDR3 DNA: TGTGCCAGCAGCCGATGGAAGGCGGTGAACACTGAAGCTTTCTTT; CDR3 protein: CASSRWKAVNTEAFF
D gene: -; clone size: few; J gene: TRBJ2-2; V gene: TRBV14; CDR3 DNA: TGTGCCAGCAGCCACGTAGGGACTGATCACACCGGGGAGCTGTTTTTT; CDR3 protein: CASSHVGTDHTGELFF
D gene: -; clone size: few; J gene: TRBJ1-5; V gene: TRBV6-5; CDR3 DNA: TGTGCCAGCAGAATGACGGGGGGGGGCAATCAGCCCCAGCATTTT; CDR3 protein: CASRMTGGGNQPQHF
D gene: -; clone size: -; J gene: TRBJ1-5; V gene: TRBV23-1; CDR3 DNA: TGCGCCAGCACCCAGAGGGGGGGGCGGACCAATTATAGCAATCAGCCCCAGCATTTT; CDR3 protein: CASTQRGGRTNYSNQPQHF
D gene: TRBD2; clone size: -; J gene: TRBJ2-2; V gene: TRBV11-2; CDR3 DNA: TGTGCCAGCAGCCAGGGAGGGCAGGGGGAGCTGTTTTTT; CDR3 protein: CASSQGGQGELFF
D gene: -; clone size: -; J gene: TRBJ1-2; V gene: TRBV9; CDR3 DNA: TGTGCCAGCAGCGTCAGTGGATTCGACGCGGGTTATGGCTACACCTTC; CDR3 protein: CASSVSGFDAGYGYTF
D gene: -; clone size: few; J gene: TRBJ1-1; V gene: TRBV30; CDR3 DNA: TGTGCCTGCAGCCCTGGATTGTGGACTGAAGCTTTCTTT; CDR3 protein: CACSPGLWTEAFF
D gene: -; clone size: -; J gene: TRBJ1-1; V gene: TRBV6-1; CDR3 DNA: TGTGCCTGCGTGAGGGGCATGGGTATGAACACTGAAGCTTTCTTT; CDR3 protein: CACVRGMGMNTEAFF
D gene: -; clone size: -; J gene: TRBJ2-1; V gene: TRBV6-6; CDR3 DNA: TGTGCCAGTGAAGTGGACAGCAAGCAGTTCTTC; CDR3 protein: CASEVDSKQFF
D gene: TRBD2; clone size: -; J gene: TRBJ2-7; V gene: TRBV5-1; CDR3 DNA: TGCGCCAGCAGCTCCCCGGCTAGCGGGGGAGATTTGAGAGAGCAGTACTTC; CDR3 protein: CASSSPASGGDLREQYF
D gene: -; clone size: -; J gene: TRBJ2-5; V gene: TRBV9; CDR3 DNA: TGTGCCAGCAGCGTAGGACAGAGAGAAGAGACCCAGTACTTC; CDR3 protein: CASSVGQREETQYF
D gene: -; clone size: -; J gene: TRBJ1-2; V gene: TRBV25-1; CDR3 DNA: TGTGCCAGCAGTGAGCCAAAGGGCCTGAACTATGGCTACACCTTC; CDR3 protein: CASSEPKGLNYGYTF
D gene: -; clone size: -; J gene: TRBJ1-1; V gene: TRBV29-1; CDR3 DNA: TGCAGCGTAAGTGCCACAGGGACCGGTGAAGCTTTCTTT; CDR3 protein: CSVSATGTGEAFF
D gene: TRBD1; clone size: few; J gene: TRBJ1-5; V gene: TRBV9; CDR3 DNA: TGTGCCAGCAGCCCCCAGGGGGGCAATCAGCCCCAGCATTTT; CDR3 protein: CASSPQGGNQPQHF
D gene: -; clone size: -; J gene: TRBJ2-1; V gene: TRBV27; CDR3 DNA: TGTGCCAGCACCGCCCCGAGGCTGAATGAGCAGTTCTTC; CDR3 protein: CASTAPRLNEQFF
D gene: -; clone size: -; J gene: TRBJ2-5; V gene: TRBV6-5; CDR3 DNA: TGTGCCAGCAGTTACTCCTCTCTTGGAGGGGAGACCCAGTACTTC; CDR3 protein: CASSYSSLGGETQYF
D gene: TRBD1; clone size: -; J gene: TRBJ1-5; V gene: TRBV5-7; CDR3 DNA: TGTGCCAGCAGCCTCAGACAGGGGTCAGAGGGCAATCAGCCCCAGCATTTT; CDR3 protein: CASSLRQGSEGNQPQHF
D gene: -; clone size: -; J gene: TRBJ2-3; V gene: TRBV29-1; CDR3 DNA: TGCAGCGTCACCCACACCGCAGATACGCAGTATTTT; CDR3 protein: CSVTHTADTQYF
D gene: -; clone size: -; J gene: TRBJ2-1; V gene: TRBV5-1; CDR3 DNA: TGCGCCAGCAGCCTACCCAAAACAGGAACCTACAATGAGCAGTTCTTC; CDR3 protein: CASSLPKTGTYNEQFF
D gene: -; clone size: -; J gene: TRBJ1-5; V gene: TRBV7-2; CDR3 DNA: TGTGCCAGCAGCTTATCAGTACAGGGCAATCAGCCCCAGCATTTT; CDR3 protein: CASSLSVQGNQPQHF
D gene: TRBD2; clone size: -; J gene: TRBJ2-7; V gene: TRBV6-1; CDR3 DNA: TGTGCCAGCAGTGACCGATCCAGCGGGGGACCCTACGAGCAGTACTTC; CDR3 protein: CASSDRSSGGPYEQYF
D gene: -; clone size: -; J gene: TRBJ2-1; V gene: TRBV10-3; CDR3 DNA: TGTGCCGCATCTAGTGCCATGGGGAATGAGCAGTTCTTC; CDR3 protein: CAASSAMGNEQFF
D gene: -; clone size: -; J gene: TRBJ1-1; V gene: TRBV25-1; CDR3 DNA: TGTGCCAGCAGCCAGCTATTTGAAGCTTTCTTT; CDR3 protein: CASSQLFEAFF
D gene: -; clone size: -; J gene: TRBJ1-6; V gene: TRBV25-1; CDR3 DNA: TGTGCCAGCCGCGGGGACAACTTTAATTCACCCCTCCACTTT; CDR3 protein: CASRGDNFNSPLHF
D gene: TRBD1; clone size: -; J gene: TRBJ1-2; V gene: TRBV9; CDR3 DNA: TGTGCCAGCAGCTTCCGACAGGGAAGAGGAAATGGCTACACCTTC; CDR3 protein: CASSFRQGRGNGYTF
D gene: -; clone size: -; J gene: TRBJ2-2; V gene: TRBV11-3; CDR3 DNA: TGTGCCAGCAGCTTAGGCTCAAACACCGGGGAGCTGTTTTTT; CDR3 protein: CASSLGSNTGELFF
D gene: TRBD1; clone size: few; J gene: TRBJ1-4; V gene: TRBV5-6; CDR3 DNA: TGTGCCAGCAGCTCCCTTACAGGGGGCACTAATGAAAAACTGTTTTTT; CDR3 protein: CASSSLTGGTNEKLFF
D gene: -; clone size: once; J gene: TRBJ2-3; V gene: TRBV20-1; CDR3 DNA: TGCAGTGCTGTGGAGAATACGCAGTATTTT; CDR3 protein: CSAVENTQYF
D gene: TRBD1; clone size: -; J gene: TRBJ1-1; V gene: TRBV19; CDR3 DNA: TGTGCCAGTAGCCCATCTCCGGGACAGGGAAAATTCGGGAACACTGAAGCTTTCTTT; CDR3 protein: CASSPSPGQGKFGNTEAFF
D gene: -; clone size: -; J gene: TRBJ1-5; V gene: TRBV6-5; CDR3 DNA: TGTGCCAGCAGACAGGGAAAGAATCAGCCCCAGCATTTT; CDR3 protein: CASRQGKNQPQHF
D gene: -; clone size: few; J gene: TRBJ2-3; V gene: TRBV10-2; CDR3 DNA: TGCGCCAGCAGTGAGTTAGGACGGAGCACAGATACGCAGTATTTT; CDR3 protein: CASSELGRSTDTQYF
D gene: -; clone size: -; J gene: TRBJ1-6; V gene: TRBV6-4; CDR3 DNA: TGTGCCAGCAGTGACTCGAGGCCGACAGAGAATAATTCACCCCTCCACTTT; CDR3 protein: CASSDSRPTENNSPLHF
D gene: TRBD1; clone size: once; J gene: TRBJ2-7; V gene: TRBV19; CDR3 DNA: TGTGCCAGTAGATCCCCGGGACAGGGAAGTGGGCAGTACTTC; CDR3 protein: CASRSPGQGSGQYF
D gene: TRBD1; clone size: once; J gene: TRBJ2-5; V gene: TRBV7-3; CDR3 DNA: TGTGCCAGCAGCTTTACAGGGGCTTCGGGAGAGACCCAGTACTTC; CDR3 protein: CASSFTGASGETQYF
D gene: -; clone size: -; J gene: TRBJ2-7; V gene: TRBV5-1; CDR3 DNA: TGCGCCAGCAGCTTGACCTCCTACGAGCAGTACTTC; CDR3 protein: CASSLTSYEQYF
D gene: -; clone size: -; J gene: TRBJ1-1; V gene: TRBV29-1; CDR3 DNA: TGCAGCGTTGGGGGTGGGAGGGTAGAAGCTTTCTTT; CDR3 protein: CSVGGGRVEAFF
D gene: -; clone size: -; J gene: TRBJ1-1; V gene: TRBV28; CDR3 DNA: TGTGCCAGCAGCTCATCTGGTTGGGGGAAAAACACTGAAGCTTTCTTT; CDR3 protein: CASSSSGWGKNTEAFF
D gene: -; clone size: -; J gene: TRBJ1-6; V gene: TRBV19; CDR3 DNA: TGTGCCAGTAGGTGGGGGGTAGGTTCACCCCTCCACTTT; CDR3 protein: CASRWGVGSPLHF